Below, one T cell receptor beta chain is given with its context. This sample is part of a study of blood T cell repertoires in COVID-19. Turning to the study itself: Sample material is recorded as cDNA or gDNA derived from T cells, B-cell-depleted T cells, or PBMCs.

Trimming removed 9 bases from V and 3 bases from J; junction bases left unmatched: 10. This CDR3 contains 15 residues. Per germline, CDR1 KGHDR and CDR2 SFDVKD. In the authors' methods: Amplification from reference gene primers served as the basis for estimated nucleated cell counts. Sequencing used immunoSEQ multiplex PCR; TCRdb keeps in-frame clones, though not all of them. That table furnishes V, J and clone size, whereas the DNA furnished D and trimming. The sample has hundreds of thousands of clones, more than 75% seen once; the top ten hold roughly 11%. The V call is TRBV24-1, the J call TRBJ2-1; 7 bases fit TRBD2. This receptor was obtained from a man between 50 and 59 years old with COVID-19, enrolled during active disease. The sample was peripheral blood. In nucleotides, the CDR3 is TGTGCCACCGGGAGCGGGGCCAGCCACTACAATGAGCAGTTCTTC. The encoded protein is CATGSGASHYNEQFF.